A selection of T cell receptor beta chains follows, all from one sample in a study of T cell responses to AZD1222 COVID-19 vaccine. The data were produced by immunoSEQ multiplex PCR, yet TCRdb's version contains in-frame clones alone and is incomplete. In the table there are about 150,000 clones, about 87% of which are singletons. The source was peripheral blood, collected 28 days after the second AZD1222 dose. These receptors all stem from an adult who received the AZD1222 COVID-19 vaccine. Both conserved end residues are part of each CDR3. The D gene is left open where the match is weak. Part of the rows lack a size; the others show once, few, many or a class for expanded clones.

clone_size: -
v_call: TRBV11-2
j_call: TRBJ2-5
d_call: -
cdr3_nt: TGTGCCAGCAGCTTAGACGGTGGTCGGGGCCAAGAGACCCAGTACTTC
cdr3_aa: CASSLDGGRGQETQYF

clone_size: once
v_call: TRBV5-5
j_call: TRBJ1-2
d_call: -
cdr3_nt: TGTGCCAGCAGGCCAGATCCACTCTATGGCTACACCTTC
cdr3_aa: CASRPDPLYGYTF

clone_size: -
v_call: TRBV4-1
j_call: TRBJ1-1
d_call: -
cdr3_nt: TGCGCCAGCAGCCTGGACACTTGGGACGACGCTGAAGCTTTCTTT
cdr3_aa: CASSLDTWDDAEAFF

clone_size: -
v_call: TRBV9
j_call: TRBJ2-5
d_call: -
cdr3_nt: TGTGCCAGCAGCGGACAGCAAGAGACCCAGTACTTC
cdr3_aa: CASSGQQETQYF

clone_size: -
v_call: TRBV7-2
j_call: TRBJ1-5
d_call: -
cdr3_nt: TGTGCCAGCAGCTTTAGGACGGGTGGTAGCAATCAGCCCCAGCATTTT
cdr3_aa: CASSFRTGGSNQPQHF

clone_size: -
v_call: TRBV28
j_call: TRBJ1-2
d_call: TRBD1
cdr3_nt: TGTGCCAGTACCACCCCGGGACAGGGGTATGGCTACACCTTC
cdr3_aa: CASTTPGQGYGYTF

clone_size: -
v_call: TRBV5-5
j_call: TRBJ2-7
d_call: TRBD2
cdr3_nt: TGTGCCAGCAGCTCCCTCGCGGGGGGTTCCTACGAGCAGTACTTC
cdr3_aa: CASSSLAGGSYEQYF

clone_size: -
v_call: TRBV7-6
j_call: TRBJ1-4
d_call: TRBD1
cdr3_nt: TGTGCCAGCAGCCGCTATCCGCAAAGGACAGGGTCGGGAGAACTGTTTTTT
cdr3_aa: CASSRYPQRTGSGELFF

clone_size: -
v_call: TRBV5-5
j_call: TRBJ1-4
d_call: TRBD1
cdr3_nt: TGTGCCAGCAGCTCCTGGACAGGGGGCTCTGAAAAACTGTTTTTT
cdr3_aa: CASSSWTGGSEKLFF

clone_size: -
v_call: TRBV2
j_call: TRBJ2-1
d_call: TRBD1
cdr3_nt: TGTGCCAGCAGTGAGGAAAGGGGGCTGTACAATGAGCAGTTCTTC
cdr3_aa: CASSEERGLYNEQFF

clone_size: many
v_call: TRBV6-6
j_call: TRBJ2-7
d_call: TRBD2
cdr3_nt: TGTGCCAGCAGTTACTTATTAGCGGGAGTAGGAGGTGAGCAGTACTTC
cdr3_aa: CASSYLLAGVGGEQYF

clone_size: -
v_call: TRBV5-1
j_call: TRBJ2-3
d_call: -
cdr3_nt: TGCGCCAGCAGCCGTAAGGACAGCGACACAGATACGCAGTATTTT
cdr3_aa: CASSRKDSDTDTQYF

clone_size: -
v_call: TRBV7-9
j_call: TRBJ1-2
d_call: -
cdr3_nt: TGTGCCAGCAGCCCCCCGGGCAGCCTCTATGGCTACACCTTC
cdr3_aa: CASSPPGSLYGYTF

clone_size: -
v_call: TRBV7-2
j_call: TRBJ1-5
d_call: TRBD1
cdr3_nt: TGTGCCAGCAGCGAGGGCAGGGGGCTTAGCAATCAGCCCCAGCATTTT
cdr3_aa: CASSEGRGLSNQPQHF

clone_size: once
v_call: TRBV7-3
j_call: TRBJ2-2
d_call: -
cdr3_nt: TGTGCCAGCAGCTTAAATTCGGCCACCGGGGAGCTGTTTTTT
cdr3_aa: CASSLNSATGELFF

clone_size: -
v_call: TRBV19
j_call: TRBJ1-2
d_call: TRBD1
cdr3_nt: TGTGCCAGCACCGCCGGGACAGGGTATCTTAACTATGGCTACACCTTC
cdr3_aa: CASTAGTGYLNYGYTF

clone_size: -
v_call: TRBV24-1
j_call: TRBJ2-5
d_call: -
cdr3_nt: TGTGCCACCAGTGAGGCTACAGGGATCCAAGAGACCCAGTACTTC
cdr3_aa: CATSEATGIQETQYF

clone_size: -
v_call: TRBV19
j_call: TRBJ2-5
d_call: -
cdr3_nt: TGTGCCAGTAGTATAGGGCGGCTCCAAGAGACCCAGTACTTC
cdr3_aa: CASSIGRLQETQYF

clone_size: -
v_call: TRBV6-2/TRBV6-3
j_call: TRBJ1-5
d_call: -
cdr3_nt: TGTGCCAGCAGTTACTTGTCAATTAGCAATCAGCCCCAGCATTTT
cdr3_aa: CASSYLSISNQPQHF

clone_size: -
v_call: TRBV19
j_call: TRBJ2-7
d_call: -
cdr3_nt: TGTGCCAGTAGTATAGGGGGCCAGGGAGCTGGCGAGCAGTACTTC
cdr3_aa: CASSIGGQGAGEQYF

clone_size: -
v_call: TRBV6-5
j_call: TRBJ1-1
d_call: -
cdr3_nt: TGTGCCAGCAGGACGGGACCTCAGACCACTGAAGCTTTCTTT
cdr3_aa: CASRTGPQTTEAFF

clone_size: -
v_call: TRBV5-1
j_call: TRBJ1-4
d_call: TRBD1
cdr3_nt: TGCGCCAGCAGACAGACAGGGCTTTCAGAAGAAAAACTGTTTTTT
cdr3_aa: CASRQTGLSEEKLFF

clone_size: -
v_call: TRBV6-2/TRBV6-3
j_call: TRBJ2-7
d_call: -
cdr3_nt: TGTGCCAGCAGTTACTCCCCGTACCCCTACGAGCAGTACTTC
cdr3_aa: CASSYSPYPYEQYF

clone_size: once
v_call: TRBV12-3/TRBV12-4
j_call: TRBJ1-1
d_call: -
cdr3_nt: TGTGCCAGCAGTGGGGCCATGAACACTGAAGCTTTCTTT
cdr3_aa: CASSGAMNTEAFF

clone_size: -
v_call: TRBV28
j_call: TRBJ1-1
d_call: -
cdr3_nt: TGTGCCAGCATCGATTCAGGGCAGAACACTGAAGCTTTCTTT
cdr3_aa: CASIDSGQNTEAFF

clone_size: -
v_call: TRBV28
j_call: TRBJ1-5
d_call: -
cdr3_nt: TGTGCCAGCAGTTTATTTGTGACAGAAAATCAGCCCCAGCATTTT
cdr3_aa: CASSLFVTENQPQHF

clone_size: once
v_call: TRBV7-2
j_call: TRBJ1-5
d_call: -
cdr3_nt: TGTGCCAGCAGCTTGGATCGAAATCAGCCCCAGCATTTT
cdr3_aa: CASSLDRNQPQHF

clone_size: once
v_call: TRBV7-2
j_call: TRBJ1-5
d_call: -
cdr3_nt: TGTGCCAGCAGCTTCTACAGGGAGGATCAGCCCCAGCATTTT
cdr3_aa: CASSFYREDQPQHF

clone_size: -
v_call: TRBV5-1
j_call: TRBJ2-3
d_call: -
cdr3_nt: TGCGCCAGCAGCTTGACTTTAGGCACAGATACGCAGTATTTT
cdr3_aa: CASSLTLGTDTQYF

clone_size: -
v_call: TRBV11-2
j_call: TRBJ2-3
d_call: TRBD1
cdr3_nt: TGTGCCAGCACTGTAAGGGGGCCCACAGATACGCAGTATTTT
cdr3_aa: CASTVRGPTDTQYF

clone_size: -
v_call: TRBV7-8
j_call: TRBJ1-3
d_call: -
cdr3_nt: TGTGCCAGCAGCCCCAGGGGAAACACCATATATTTT
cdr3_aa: CASSPRGNTIYF

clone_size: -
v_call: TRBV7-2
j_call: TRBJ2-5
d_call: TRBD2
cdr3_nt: TGTGCCAGCAGCCTACTAGCGGGGACACAAGAGACCCAGTACTTC
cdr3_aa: CASSLLAGTQETQYF

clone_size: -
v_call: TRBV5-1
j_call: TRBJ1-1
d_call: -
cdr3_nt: TGCGCCAGCAGCTTGGCCCCGGGGGGCTCGGGCACTGAAGCTTTCTTT
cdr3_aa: CASSLAPGGSGTEAFF

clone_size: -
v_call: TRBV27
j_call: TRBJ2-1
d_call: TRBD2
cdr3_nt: TGTGCCAGCAGACTCCAGAGCGGGAGGAACAATGAGCAGTTCTTC
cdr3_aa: CASRLQSGRNNEQFF

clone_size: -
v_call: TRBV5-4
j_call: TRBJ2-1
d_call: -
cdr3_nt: TGTGCCAGCAGCCCTCGTCCCGGTGAGCAGTTCTTC
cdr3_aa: CASSPRPGEQFF

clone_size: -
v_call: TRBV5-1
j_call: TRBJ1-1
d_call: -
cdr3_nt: TGCGCCAGCAGCTGGACGGAGAACACTGAAGCTTTCTTT
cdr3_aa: CASSWTENTEAFF

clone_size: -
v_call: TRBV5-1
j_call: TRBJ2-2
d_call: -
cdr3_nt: TGCGCCAGCAGCTTGATGGGCGGGGGCGCCGGGGAGCTGTTTTTT
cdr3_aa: CASSLMGGGAGELFF

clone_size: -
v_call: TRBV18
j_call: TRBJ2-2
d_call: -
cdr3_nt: TGTGCCAGCTCACCCTCCGGCCCGGCCGGGGAGCTGTTTTTT
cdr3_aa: CASSPSGPAGELFF

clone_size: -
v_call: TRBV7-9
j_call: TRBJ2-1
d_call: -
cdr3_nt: TGTGCCAGCAGCTCGGTGGTTGGTGTCAATGAGCAGTTCTTC
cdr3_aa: CASSSVVGVNEQFF

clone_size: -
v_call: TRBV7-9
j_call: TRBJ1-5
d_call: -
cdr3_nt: TGTGCCAGCAGCTTAGATCGGAGCAATCAGCCCCAGCATTTT
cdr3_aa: CASSLDRSNQPQHF

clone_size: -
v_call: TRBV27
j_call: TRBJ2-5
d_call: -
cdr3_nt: TGTGCCAGCAGTTCGGAAACAGGGCGAGAGACCCAGTACTTC
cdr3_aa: CASSSETGRETQYF

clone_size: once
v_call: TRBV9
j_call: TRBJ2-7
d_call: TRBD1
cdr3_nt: TGTGCCAGCAGCGTAGACGGCAGGGGGACCTACGAGCAGTACTTC
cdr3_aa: CASSVDGRGTYEQYF

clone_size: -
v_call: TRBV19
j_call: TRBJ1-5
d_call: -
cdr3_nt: TGTGCCAGTAGTATCGATTCCACCACCACCAATCAGCCCCAGCATTTT
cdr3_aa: CASSIDSTTTNQPQHF

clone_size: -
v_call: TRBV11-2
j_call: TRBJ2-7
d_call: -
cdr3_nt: TGTGCCAGCAGCTTAAGACTAGGGATTTTGGAGCAGTACTTC
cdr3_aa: CASSLRLGILEQYF

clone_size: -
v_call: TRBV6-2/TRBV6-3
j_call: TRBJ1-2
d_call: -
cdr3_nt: TGTGCCAGCACTTCCTCTGGGCGCTATGGCTACACCTTC
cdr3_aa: CASTSSGRYGYTF

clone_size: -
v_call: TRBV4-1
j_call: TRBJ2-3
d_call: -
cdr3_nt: TGCGCCAGCAGCAAAAGCACAGATACGCAGTATTTT
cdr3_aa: CASSKSTDTQYF